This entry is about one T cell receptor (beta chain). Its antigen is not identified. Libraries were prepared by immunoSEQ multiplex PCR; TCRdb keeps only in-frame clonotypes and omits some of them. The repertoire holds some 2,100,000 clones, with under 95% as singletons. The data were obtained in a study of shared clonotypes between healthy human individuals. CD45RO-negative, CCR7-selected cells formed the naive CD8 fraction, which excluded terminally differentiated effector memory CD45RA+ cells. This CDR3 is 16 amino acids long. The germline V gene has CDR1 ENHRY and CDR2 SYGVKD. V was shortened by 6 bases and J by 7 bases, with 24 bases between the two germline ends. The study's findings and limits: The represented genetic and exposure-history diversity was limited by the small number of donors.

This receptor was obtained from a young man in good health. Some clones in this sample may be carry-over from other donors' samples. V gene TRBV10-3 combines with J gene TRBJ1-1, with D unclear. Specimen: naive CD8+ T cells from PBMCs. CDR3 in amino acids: CAISETGIDELDEAFF. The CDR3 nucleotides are TGTGCCATCAGCGAGACGGGGATAGATGAGTTGGATGAAGCTTTCTTT.